Sequencing of this T cell receptor (beta chain) was carried out in a study of control samples from healthy donors and cancer patients. V was cut by 6 bases and J by 8 bases, with 20 bases left in between. The CDR3 covers 14 residues. The germline V gene has CDR1 SGHDT and CDR2 YYEEEE. Generated by immunoSEQ multiplex PCR, the TCRdb table keeps only in-frame clones and is missing some. The data contain just under 65,000 clones, approximately 85% of them singletons. Only one count was recorded for this clone. The sample comprised blood. The clonotype comes from a man aged 40-55 years in good health. This chain links TRBV5-6 with TRBJ1-2, with D perhaps TRBD1 (5 bases). CDR3 in DNA: TGTGCCAGCATTCTGCGGGGGTCCTCTAGCGGCTACACCTTC. Translation gives CASILRGSSSGYTF.